Following are 21 T cell receptor beta chains from one sample sequenced in a study of shared clonotypes between healthy human individuals. Only in-frame clones appear in the TCRdb table, and some are missing; sequencing was by immunoSEQ multiplex PCR. The profile shows roughly 320,000 clones, around 87% of them singletons. The specimen was memory CD8+ T cells sorted from blood. Subset: CD45RO+ cells pooled with CCR7-negative TemRA cells. All receptors derive from a man between 18 and 29 years old in good health.

The chain recombines TRBV14 with TRBJ2-7, with unresolved D. Per the germline V gene, CDR1 is SGHDN and CDR2 is FVKESK. The V end lost 0 bases, the J end lost 4 bases, and 7 bases lay between the germline ends. The CDR3 is 13 amino acids. The CDR3: CASSQDQRYEQYF. The CDR3 DNA follows: TGTGCCAGCAGCCAAGATCAGAGATACGAGCAGTACTTC.

The rearrangement joins TRBV5-8 to TRBJ2-7; D gene unclear. The V end was cut by 0 bases, the J end by 2 bases, with 3 bases between. Per the germline V gene, CDR1 is SGHTS and CDR2 is YDEGEE. This CDR3 has 12 amino acids. Written as DNA, the CDR3 is TGTGCCAGCAGCTTGGGAACCTACGAGCAGTACTTC. This codes for CASSLGTYEQYF.

The rearrangement links TRBV2 to TRBJ1-2; no clear D. The germline CDR1 and CDR2 sequences are SNHLY and FYNNEI. The CDR3 covers 17 residues. Trimming pared 6 bases from V and 8 bases from J, leaving 28 bases between. The chain's CDR3 is CASSKLLRANTLLGYTF. The CDR3 DNA is TGTGCCAGCAGCAAACTACTCCGGGCCAACACGCTTCTCGGCTACACCTTC.

By proportion, this clone is medium-sized. The chain couples TRBV30 to TRBJ2-3, with 7 bases aligning to TRBD1. Trimming removed 2 bases from V and 3 bases from J; junction bases left unmatched: 2. Germline V lookup: CDR1 GTSNPN, CDR2 SVGIG (reference sequence). The CDR3 consists of 13 residues. The CDR3 DNA is TGTGCCTGGAGTTCGGGACAGACAGATACGCAGTATTTT. It is translated as CAWSSGQTDTQYF.

About this clone: At one of its ends the junction is not consistent with the germline gene, which may arise from a read error. J is TRBJ2-1 and V is TRBV4-1; the D call may be TRBD1 or TRBD2 (5 bases each). The CDR3 contains 17 residues. Per germline, CDR1 MGHRA and CDR2 YSYEKL. The CDR3 is CASTQTSGTPVGDEQFF. CDR3 DNA: TGCGCCAGCACCCAAACTTCCGGGACCCCGGTAGGTGATGAGCAGTTCTTC.

The chain is built from TRBV5-6 and TRBJ2-7, with TRBD2 matching 7 bases. This CDR3 has 15 amino acids. Looked up from germline, CDR1 is SGHDT and CDR2 is YYEEEE. Losses at the gene ends were 4 bases for V and 4 bases for J; bases not matched to a gene: 11. CDR3 region: CASSLPRESRYEQYF. CDR3 DNA: TGTGCCAGCAGCCTCCCGCGGGAGAGCCGGTACGAGCAGTACTTC.

This chain joins TRBV25-1 and TRBJ1-2; D ambiguous. The V and J ends lost 4 bases and 5 bases respectively, with 26 bases between them. CDR3 length equals 18 residues. Germline V CDR1 and CDR2: MGHDK, SYGVNS. CDR3 DNA: TGTGCCAGCAGTGGCCCGCTGGCTGGAACTTCAGTGAATTATGGCTACACCTTC. This translates into CASSGPLAGTSVNYGYTF.

The CDR3 coding sequence is TGTGCCAGCAGCCCAAGCGGGCGCTCCTACGAGCAGTACTTC. This codes for CASSPSGRSYEQYF. The chain carries TRBV13 and TRBJ2-7, with D possibly TRBD2 on 6 matching bases. This CDR3 contains 14 residues. Trimming removed 5 bases from V and 0 bases from J, with 11 bases in between. Germline CDR1 is PRHDT and CDR2 is FYEKMQ (reference sequence).

The CDR3 loop is CASSSRTRGIRTDTQYF. DNA of the CDR3: TGTGCCAGCAGCTCCCGCACGAGGGGGATTCGCACAGATACGCAGTATTTT. This chain links TRBV7-3 with TRBJ2-3; D may be TRBD1 (6 bases). Germline V gives CDR1 SGHTA, CDR2 FQGTGA. Trimming removed 4 bases at V and 1 base at J, with 18 bases between. The CDR3 is made up of 17 amino acids.

This rearrangement joins TRBV18 to TRBJ1-2, with D tentatively TRBD1 (5 bases). Between the trimmed V and J ends, which lost 3 bases and 4 bases, there was a span of 12 bases. CDR1 and CDR2 from the germline V gene are KGHSH and LQKENI. CDR3 length equals 14 residues. CDR3 region: CASSPDTSSYGYTF. CDR3 nucleotide sequence: TGTGCCAGCTCACCGGACACCAGCAGCTATGGCTACACCTTC.

The chain uses TRBV4-3 and TRBJ2-3; D possibly matches TRBD1 or TRBD2 (5 bases each). Germline V lookup: CDR1 LGHNA, CDR2 YSLEER. Trimming removed 0 bases at V and 5 bases at J, with 12 bases between. CDR3 length equals 15 residues. The CDR3 is CASSQDRGPIDTQYF. CDR3 nucleotide sequence: TGCGCCAGCAGCCAAGATCGGGGCCCCATAGATACGCAGTATTTT.

The chain recombines TRBV6-6 with TRBJ1-1; D gene uncertain. This CDR3 spans 13 amino acids. Germline lookup yields CDR1 MNHNY and CDR2 SVGAGI (reference sequence). V gave up 2 bases and J gave up 7 bases, with 11 bases separating them. The CDR3 reads CASSYEIRFEAFF. In DNA form, the CDR3 reads TGTGCCAGCAGTTACGAAATCAGGTTTGAAGCTTTCTTT.

The chain carries TRBV6-1 and TRBJ1-4; no definite D call. Germline V gives CDR1 MNHNS, CDR2 SASEGT. The CDR3 contains 15 residues. V gave up 2 bases and J gave up 6 bases, with 13 bases separating them. The CDR3 DNA reads TGTGCCAGCAGTGAATTTGTGGCTGGGGATGAAAAACTGTTTTTT. Its translation is CASSEFVAGDEKLFF.

The chain has TRBV5-6 and TRBJ2-2, with D hard to call. Germline V gene lookup returns CDR1 SGHDT and CDR2 YYEEEE. V lost 7 bases, J lost 2 bases, and 12 bases lay in between. This CDR3 has 14 amino acids. The CDR3 coding sequence is TGTGCCAGCGGTATTGAAAGTAACACCGGGGAGCTGTTTTTT. Its protein is CASGIESNTGELFF.

The chain is built from TRBV28 and TRBJ1-1, with TRBD1 matching 9 bases. This CDR3 is 13 amino acids long. Trimming at V came to 4 bases and at J to 4 bases, leaving 1 base not matched to a gene. Germline lookup yields CDR1 MDHEN and CDR2 SYDVKM. The CDR3 here is CASSWDRVTEAFF. The CDR3 DNA reads as TGTGCCAGCAGTTGGGACAGGGTCACTGAAGCTTTCTTT.

CDR3 residues: CAISSGGRTSTDTQYF. As DNA, the CDR3 is TGTGCCATCAGTTCAGGGGGGCGGACTAGCACAGATACGCAGTATTTT. This rearrangement joins TRBV10-3 to TRBJ2-3, with D possibly matching TRBD1 (7 bases). This CDR3 contains 16 residues. V lost 5 bases and J 0 bases, leaving 15 bases between the germline ends. The germline CDR1 and CDR2 sequences are ENHRY and SYGVKD.

The chain carries TRBV6-5 and TRBJ1-2; perhaps TRBD1 as D (5 bases). Germline V gene lookup returns CDR1 MNHEY and CDR2 SVGAGI. With 5 bases removed from V and 4 bases from J, the gap between germline ends came to 14 bases. This CDR3 has 14 amino acids. The CDR3 is CASSPQGGIYGYTF. CDR3 DNA: TGTGCCAGCAGTCCCCAGGGAGGGATCTATGGCTACACCTTC.

This clone showed up just once. The chain joins TRBV5-1 to TRBJ2-7; 7 bases fit TRBD2. J was trimmed by 0 bases and V by 4 bases; bases with no gene match: 10. The germline V gene encodes CDR1 SGHRS and CDR2 YFSETQ. CDR3 length: 16 residues. CDR3 DNA: TGCGCCAGCAGCCCGATCACCGGGGACTACTCCTACGAGCAGTACTTC. This sequence encodes CASSPITGDYSYEQYF.

V usage is TRBV15 and J usage is TRBJ2-1; D ambiguous. Deletions cut 6 bases from V and 2 bases from J, with 5 bases between. Germline loops: CDR1 LNHNV, CDR2 YYDKDF (reference sequence). The CDR3 contains 12 residues. The CDR3 DNA is TGTGCCACCAGAGACACCTACAATGAGCAGTTCTTC. The encoded protein is CATRDTYNEQFF.

This chain uses TRBV5-1 with TRBJ2-3; D gene uncertain. CDR1 and CDR2 (germline): SGHRS, YFSETQ. V shed 2 bases and J shed 4 bases, with 11 bases lying between them. There are 14 residues in the CDR3. The CDR3 DNA reads as TGCGCCAGCAGCTTACCAGAATCTCCAGATACGCAGTATTTT. It is translated as CASSLPESPDTQYF. The whole variable domain, remainder taken from reference TRBV5-1 and TRBJ2-3, is KAGVTQTPRYLIKTRGQQVTLSCSPISGHRSVSWYQQTPGQGLQFLFEYFSETQRNKGNFPGRFSGRQFSNSRSEMNVSTLELGDSALYLCASSLPESPDTQYFGPGTRLTVL.

This chain connects TRBV10-3 to TRBJ2-3; D tentatively reads TRBD1 or TRBD2 (6 bases each). The V gene's germline CDR1 is ENHRY and CDR2 SYGVKD. This CDR3 has 14 residues. V lost 10 bases and J 0 bases, leaving 14 bases between the germline ends. CDR3 region: CATSEGVSTDTQYF. As DNA, the CDR3 is TGTGCCACCTCGGAGGGGGTTAGCACAGATACGCAGTATTTT.